This T cell receptor beta chain comes out of a study of T cells in women clearing cervical HPV infection. Study-wide results and caveats: Cases and controls were distinguished at AUC 0.83 by richness and V genes.

Each participant carried one incident cervical HPV16 infection only. The germline V gene has CDR1 DFQATT and CDR2 SNEGSKA (reference sequence). CDR3 length: 13 amino acids. Points on this clone: Its target is unknown. The read finishes 3 residues shy of the CDR3 end, and the germline J gene is used to complete it.

Using immunoSEQ multiplex PCR, the repertoire was profiled, and TCRdb retains in-frame clones only, with some absent. The repertoire table contains about 26,000 clones. The clonotype comes from a woman between 18 and 75 years old with a cervical HPV16 infection that either progressed to CIN3+ or cleared (not recorded which). This chain connects TRBV20-1 to TRBJ2-3; TRBD2 might be the D (5 bases). Sequencing was carried out using blood buffy coat. CDR3: CSASRGIQETQYF. Partial CDR3 DNA: TGCAGTGCTAGTCGGGGTATTCAAGAGACG.